Below are 8 T cell receptor beta chains sequenced from a single sample in a study of T cell repertoires in cytomegalovirus infection. TCRdb independently ran MiXCR on the reads; one entry per CDR3 protein. The sample includes roughly 190,000 distinct CDR3 sequences, nearly 9.5% seen only once; the top ten take about 4.6%. Sequenced: PBMCs. The receptors here all came from a human donor in good health (CMV status not recorded). Some clones in this sample may be carry-over from other donors' samples.

J is TRBJ2-6 and V is TRBV7-9, with TRBD1 matching over 10 bases. This CDR3 contains 19 residues. Germline V gene sequence: CDR1 SEHNR, CDR2 FQNEAQ (reference sequence). V lost 2 bases, J lost 2 bases, and 9 bases stayed unmatched. CDR3 protein: CASSLLAGTGAPGANVLTF. CDR3 nucleotides: TGTGCCAGCAGCTTATTAGCCGGGACAGGGGCCCCTGGGGCCAACGTCCTGACTTTC.

This clonotype was observed at least ten times. V gene TRBV12-3 or TRBV12-4 combines with J gene TRBJ2-5; unclear D gene. The V and J ends lost 2 bases and 2 bases respectively, with 9 bases between them. The CDR3 consists of 14 residues. CDR3 loop: CASSLRRQQETQYF. In DNA, the CDR3 is TGTGCCAGCAGTTTACGTCGGCAGCAAGAGACCCAGTACTTC.

This clonotype came up a few times. The chain combines TRBV6-5 with TRBJ1-3; no reliable D call. The ends were cut back, 5 bases at V and 4 bases at J, with 9 bases in the middle. The CDR3 is 13 amino acids. Germline values: CDR1 MNHEY, CDR2 SVGAGI. The CDR3 DNA follows: TGTGCCAGCAGTCAACTGACAGGAAACACCATATATTTT. Its protein product is CASSQLTGNTIYF.

This clonotype was seen repeatedly, ten times or more. The chain uses TRBV10-3 and TRBJ1-3, with D possibly TRBD1 on 6 matching bases. CDR1 is ENHRY and CDR2 is SYGVKD in the germline V gene. CDR3 length equals 13 residues. Trimming removed 8 bases from V and 0 bases from J, with 8 bases in between. In nucleotides, the CDR3 is TGTGCCATCCGAGGGGGCTCTGGAAACACCATATATTTT. Its protein product is CAIRGGSGNTIYF.

This clonotype was detected many times. The CDR3 here is CAISGREVTEAFF. The DNA for the CDR3 is TGTGCCATCAGTGGGAGGGAGGTCACTGAAGCTTTCTTT. The J gene is TRBJ1-1, the V gene TRBV10-3; D gene uncertain. The germline CDR1 and CDR2 sequences are ENHRY and SYGVKD. The CDR3 contains 13 residues. The ends were cut back, 4 bases at V and 4 bases at J, with 10 bases in the middle.

This rearrangement joins TRBV20-1 to TRBJ1-1, with D possibly being TRBD1 (6 bases). The germline V gene has CDR1 DFQATT and CDR2 SNEGSKA (reference sequence). V lost 1 base and J lost 5, with 11 bases in between. The CDR3 totals 13 residues. The CDR3 loop is CSARAGGRTEAFF. The CDR3 nucleotides read TGCAGTGCTAGAGCGGGGGGCAGGACTGAAGCTTTCTTT.

At least ten counts were recorded for this clonotype. V is TRBV20-1 and J is TRBJ2-1; TRBD2 matches 8 bases. This CDR3 contains 13 residues. Germline-derived CDR1 and CDR2 are DFQATT and SNEGSKA (reference sequence). V lost 1 base to trimming and J lost 9 bases; unmatched junction nucleotides: 5. CDR3 in DNA: TGCAGTGCTAGAGGGGGCGGGAGGCGTGAGCAGTTCTTC. Its translation: CSARGGGRREQFF.

This chain connects TRBV19 to TRBJ1-2, with D possibly TRBD1 on 5 matching bases. CDR1 and CDR2 from the germline V gene are LNHDA and SQIVND (reference sequence). This CDR3 is built from 13 residues. V lost 7 bases and J lost 2, with 11 bases in between. The CDR3, as DNA: TGTGCCAGTAACGGCAGGGCCAACTATGGCTACACCTTC. Translation: CASNGRANYGYTF.